This TCR beta chain was observed in a study of T-cell reconstitution after alpha-beta-depleted transplantation in children. Trimming pared 7 bases from V and 2 bases from J, leaving 15 bases between. The CDR3 loop spans 14 amino acids. CDR1 is ENHRY, CDR2 SYGVKD, per germline. Study-wide results and limits: Counts and diversity of T cells one year after transplant came mostly from newly produced T cells. Two months or so post-transplant, alpha-beta T cells reportedly derived from several hundred expanded graft clones.

Unique molecular identifiers were used in preparing the TCRbeta library. Each CDR3 protein is one row after TCRdb ran MiXCR on the PCR reads. Among almost 500,000 distinct CDR3 sequences listed, under 12% were seen once. This clonotype has just a few counts. What it recognizes is unknown. This clonotype originated in a child aged 2 to 10 with inherited bone marrow failure, due to receive a stem cell transplant. The gene calls are TRBV10-3 and TRBJ2-7; D ambiguous. The specimen comprised PBMCs, sampled before TCRalphabeta/CD19-depleted stem cell transplant. The CDR3 DNA is TGTGCCATCACCGGGCAGGAAGGGACCTACGAGCAGTACTTC. Translation gives CAITGQEGTYEQYF.